This paragraph reports one TCR beta chain. The antigen is unknown. This sample is part of a study of glioma-infiltrating T cells. V lost 4 bases to trimming and J lost 4 bases, with 15 bases between them. The CDR3 consists of 14 residues. Germline CDR1 is SQVTM and CDR2 is ANQGSEA. TCR alpha and beta CDR3 regions were amplified from RNA using iRepertoire nested multiplex PCR. TCRdb re-derived calls from the multiplex PCR reads in MiXCR, one entry per CDR3 protein. The table includes more than 350,000 distinct CDR3 sequences, around 45% detected once. Findings and caveats of the study: CDR3 overlap between tissue and blood was very small.

The genes are TRBV29-1 and TRBJ2-3; D might be TRBD2 (5 bases). The sequence was collected from a human donor with low-grade glioma or glioblastoma, undergoing nonglioma brain surgery, or in good health (not recorded which). Sequenced sample: glioma tissue, nonneoplastic brain tissue, or PBMCs (not recorded which). The CDR3 protein is CSVVGGRGADTQYF. The CDR3 region has the DNA TGCAGCGTTGTGGGTGGGAGAGGAGCAGATACGCAGTATTTT.